This paragraph covers one T cell receptor beta chain sequence. Its antigen is as yet unknown. CD8+ and CD4+ T cells taken from blood had their TCR beta sequenced. The multiple sclerosis controls comprised treatment-naive patients whose relapsing-remitting disease was stable or active. This record comes from a study of CD8 T cells in Susac syndrome. Overall study findings and caveats: That the number of individuals in its TCR sequencing and HLA analysis was relatively small was acknowledged by the study.

A quantity of roughly 0.5 to 1 ug RNA underwent reverse transcription using random hexamers. TCR beta CDR3 was amplified by immunoSEQ multiplex PCR. This amplification extended across 54 Vbeta and 13 Jbeta segments. Using its own MiXCR run on the immunoSEQ multiplex PCR reads, TCRdb lists one record per CDR3 protein. The sample includes around 220,000 distinct CDR3 sequences, around nine tenths of them seen just once. V shed 1 base and J 8 bases; nucleotides not matched to a gene: 5. This CDR3 is 15 amino acids long. CDR1 and CDR2 from the germline V gene are MGHRA and YSYEKL. This sequence joins TRBV4-1 and TRBJ2-1; 10 bases align to TRBD1. This receptor was taken from a human donor with multiple sclerosis. Sequenced material: CD8+ T cells from PBMCs. DNA for the CDR3: TGCGCCAGCAGCCAAGGACAGGGGGCTGTCGATGAGCAGTTCTTC. It codes for CASSQGQGAVDEQFF.